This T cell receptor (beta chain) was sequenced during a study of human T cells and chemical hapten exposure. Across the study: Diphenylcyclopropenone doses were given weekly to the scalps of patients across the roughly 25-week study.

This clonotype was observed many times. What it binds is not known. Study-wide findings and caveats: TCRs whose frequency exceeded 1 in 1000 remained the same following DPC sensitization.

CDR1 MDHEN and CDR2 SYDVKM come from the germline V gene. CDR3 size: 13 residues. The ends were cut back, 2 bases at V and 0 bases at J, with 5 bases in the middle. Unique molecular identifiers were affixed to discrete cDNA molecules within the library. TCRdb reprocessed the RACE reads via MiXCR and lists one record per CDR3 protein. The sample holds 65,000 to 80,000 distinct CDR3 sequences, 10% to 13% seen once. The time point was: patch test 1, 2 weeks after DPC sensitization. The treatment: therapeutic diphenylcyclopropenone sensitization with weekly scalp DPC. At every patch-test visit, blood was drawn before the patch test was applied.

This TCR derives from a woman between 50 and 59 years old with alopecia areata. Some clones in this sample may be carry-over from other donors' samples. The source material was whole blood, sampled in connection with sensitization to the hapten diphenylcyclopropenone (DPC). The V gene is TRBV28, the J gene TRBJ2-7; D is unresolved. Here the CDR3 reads CASSLQSSYEQYF. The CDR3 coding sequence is TGTGCCAGCAGTTTACAGAGCTCCTACGAGCAGTACTTC.